These 10 T cell receptor beta chains were sequenced from one sample in a study of cytomegalovirus exposure and HLA in healthy donors. This table comes from immunoSEQ multiplex PCR, and its TCRdb copy is limited to in-frame clones, with some not included. This table has 150,000 or so clones, roughly 84% appearing once. The sample consisted of PBMCs. These receptors were obtained from a human donor in good health.

This clone was found a few times. The chain joins TRBV7-9 to TRBJ1-5; possibly TRBD1 for D (6 bases). This CDR3 has 12 amino acids. CDR1 SEHNR and CDR2 FQNEAQ come from the germline V gene (reference sequence). V lost 5 bases and J lost 8, with 10 bases in between. This chain's CDR3 is CASSVQGKPQHF. In nucleotides, the CDR3 is TGTGCCAGCAGCGTACAGGGTAAGCCCCAGCATTTT. The full variable domain, with the rest looked up from reference TRBV7-9 and TRBJ1-5, is DTGVSQNPRHKITKRGQNVTFRCDPISEHNRLYWYRQTLGQGPEFLTYFQNEAQLEKSRLLSDRFSAERPKGSFSTLEIQRTEQGDSAMYLCASSVQGKPQHFGDGTRLSIL.

This clone was seen a handful of times. V usage is TRBV18 and J usage is TRBJ1-3; D uncertain. The CDR3 is 14 amino acids. Germline CDR1 is KGHSH and CDR2 is LQKENI. V was shortened by 8 bases and J by 4 bases, with 15 bases between the two germline ends. CDR3 DNA sequence: TGTGCCAGCACAACAGCTAACGAGGGAAACACCATATATTTT. Protein: CASTTANEGNTIYF.

V is TRBV29-1 and J is TRBJ2-7; 8 bases align to TRBD1. The germline V gene has CDR1 SQVTM and CDR2 ANQGSEA. Losses at the gene ends were 2 bases for V and 2 bases for J; bases not matched to a gene: 8. The CDR3 covers 15 residues. The chain's CDR3 is CSVELVGQDPYEQYF. The CDR3 nucleotides are TGCAGCGTTGAACTTGTGGGACAGGACCCCTACGAGCAGTACTTC.

The chain is built from TRBV28 and TRBJ2-5, with 8 positions matching TRBD1. This CDR3 region has 14 residues. The trim removed 2 bases at V and 5 bases at J, leaving 4 bases unmatched. Germline-derived CDR1 and CDR2 are MDHEN and SYDVKM. This chain's CDR3 is CASSLAGGGETQYF. The CDR3 coding sequence is TGTGCCAGCAGTTTAGCAGGGGGCGGGGAGACCCAGTACTTC. The full variable domain, its missing parts supplied by reference TRBV28 and TRBJ2-5, is DVKVTQSSRYLVKRTGEKVFLECVQDMDHENMFWYRQDPGLGLRLIYFSYDVKMKEKGDIPEGYSVSREKKERFSLILESASTNQTSMYLCASSLAGGGETQYFGPGTRLLVL.

The chain employs TRBV5-1 and TRBJ2-1; 7 bases match TRBD2. The CDR3 has 16 residues. Trimming cost V 1 base and J 4 bases; bases outside gene matches: 8. Germline values: CDR1 SGHRS, CDR2 YFSETQ. In DNA form, the CDR3 reads TGCGCCAGCAGCTTGAAGTCTAGCGGTTTATACAATGAGCAGTTCTTC. Protein sequence: CASSLKSSGLYNEQFF.

This chain connects TRBV7-2 to TRBJ1-5; 8 bases are shared with TRBD1. The V and J ends lost 1 base and 6 bases, in that order; junction bases with no gene match: 5. The germline V gene has CDR1 SGHTA and CDR2 FQGNSA. This CDR3 has 15 amino acids. The CDR3, as DNA: TGTGCCAGCAGCTTAGGCAGGGGGCCCGGTCAGCCCCAGCATTTT. Translating it yields CASSLGRGPGQPQHF.

V usage is TRBV30 and J usage is TRBJ2-7; TRBD2 aligns across 7 bases. The ends lost 2 bases at V and 2 bases at J; junction bases unmatched: 0. CDR3 size: 12 residues. Germline loops: CDR1 GTSNPN, CDR2 SVGIG (reference sequence). CDR3 bases: TGTGCCTGGAGTAGCGGGGCCTACGAGCAGTACTTC. Amino acid sequence: CAWSSGAYEQYF.

The gene calls are TRBV15 and TRBJ1-1; 11 positions agree with TRBD1. The CDR3 contains 14 residues. V was pared by 5 bases and J by 8 bases, with 7 bases of the junction left unmatched. Germline V gives CDR1 LNHNV, CDR2 YYDKDF (reference sequence). CDR3 protein: CATSGLDRGREAFF. Written as DNA, the CDR3 is TGTGCCACCAGCGGCTTGGACAGGGGGCGAGAAGCTTTCTTT.

The chain uses TRBV10-2 and TRBJ2-7; 8 bases agree with TRBD1. The CDR3 is 15 amino acids. V was pared by 7 bases and J by 0 bases, with 8 bases of the junction left unmatched. CDR1 is WSHSY, CDR2 SAAADI, per germline. The CDR3: CASILDRESSYEQYF. The CDR3 bases are TGCGCCAGCATCTTGGACAGGGAGAGCTCCTACGAGCAGTACTTC.

This chain joins TRBV11-1 and TRBJ1-1, with D uncertain. The length of the CDR3 is 15 residues. Between the trimmed V and J ends, which lost 5 bases and 8 bases, there was a span of 21 bases. Germline lookup yields CDR1 SGHAT and CDR2 FQDESV (reference sequence). DNA for the CDR3: TGTGCCAGCAGCCGACCAGACTCGGATAAATCGGAAGCTTTCTTT. As protein: CASSRPDSDKSEAFF.